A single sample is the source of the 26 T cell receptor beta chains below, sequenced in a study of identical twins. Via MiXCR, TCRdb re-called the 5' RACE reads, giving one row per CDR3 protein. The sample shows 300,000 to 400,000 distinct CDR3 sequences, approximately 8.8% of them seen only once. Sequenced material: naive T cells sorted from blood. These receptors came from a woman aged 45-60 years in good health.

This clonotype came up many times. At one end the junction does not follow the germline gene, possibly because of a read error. The CDR3 DNA sequence: TGTGCCAGCAGCTTAGCTTTGGCGGGAGGAGGTTACGAGCAGTACTTC. Encoded protein: CASSLALAGGGYEQYF. The chain recombines TRBV12-3 or TRBV12-4 with TRBJ2-7; TRBD2 agrees at 8 bases. CDR3 length: 16 amino acids.

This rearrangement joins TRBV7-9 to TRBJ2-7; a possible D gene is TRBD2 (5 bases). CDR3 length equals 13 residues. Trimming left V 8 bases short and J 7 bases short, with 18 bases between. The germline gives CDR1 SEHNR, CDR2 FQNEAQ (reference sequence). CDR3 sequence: CASAGGGAGEQYV. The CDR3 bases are TGTGCCAGCGCGGGCGGAGGCGCTGGGGAGCAGTACGTC.

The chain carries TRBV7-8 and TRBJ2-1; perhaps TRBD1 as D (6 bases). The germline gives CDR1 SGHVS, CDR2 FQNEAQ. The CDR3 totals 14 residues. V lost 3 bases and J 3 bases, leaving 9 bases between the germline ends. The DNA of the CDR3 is TGTGCCAGCAGCTTGACAGGATACTACAATGAGCAGTTCTTC. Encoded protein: CASSLTGYYNEQFF.

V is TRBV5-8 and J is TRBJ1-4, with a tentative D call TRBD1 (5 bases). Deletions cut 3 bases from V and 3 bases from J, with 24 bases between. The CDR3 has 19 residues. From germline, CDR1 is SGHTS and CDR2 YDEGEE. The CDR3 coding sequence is TGTGCCAGCAGCTCCAGCCCGGTGTACAGGAGTGGGGCTAATGAAAAACTGTTTTTT. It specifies CASSSSPVYRSGANEKLFF.

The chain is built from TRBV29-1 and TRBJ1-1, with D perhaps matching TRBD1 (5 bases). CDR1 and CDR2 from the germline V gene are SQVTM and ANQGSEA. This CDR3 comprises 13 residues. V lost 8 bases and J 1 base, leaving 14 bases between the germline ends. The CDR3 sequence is CSSDRGWNTEAFF. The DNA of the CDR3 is TGCAGCTCCGATAGGGGTTGGAACACTGAAGCTTTCTTT.

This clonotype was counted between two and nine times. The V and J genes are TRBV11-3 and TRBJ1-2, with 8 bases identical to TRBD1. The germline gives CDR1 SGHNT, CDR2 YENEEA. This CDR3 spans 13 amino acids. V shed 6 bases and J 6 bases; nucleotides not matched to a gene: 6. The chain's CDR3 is CASSFGTGDGYTF. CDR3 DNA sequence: TGTGCCAGCAGTTTCGGGACAGGAGATGGCTACACCTTC.

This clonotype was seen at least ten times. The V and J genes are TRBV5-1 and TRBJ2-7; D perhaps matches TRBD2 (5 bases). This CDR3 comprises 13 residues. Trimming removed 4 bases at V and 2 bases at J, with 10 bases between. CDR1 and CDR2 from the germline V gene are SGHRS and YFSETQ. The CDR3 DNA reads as TGCGCCAGCAGCCTCGACGGGACCTACGAGCAGTACGTC. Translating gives CASSLDGTYEQYV.

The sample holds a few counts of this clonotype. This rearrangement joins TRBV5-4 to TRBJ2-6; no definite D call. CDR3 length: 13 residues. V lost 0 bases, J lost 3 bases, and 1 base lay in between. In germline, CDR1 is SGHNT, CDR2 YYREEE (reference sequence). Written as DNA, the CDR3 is TGTGCCAGCAGCTTGGATGGGGCCAACGTCCTGACTTTC. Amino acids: CASSLDGANVLTF.

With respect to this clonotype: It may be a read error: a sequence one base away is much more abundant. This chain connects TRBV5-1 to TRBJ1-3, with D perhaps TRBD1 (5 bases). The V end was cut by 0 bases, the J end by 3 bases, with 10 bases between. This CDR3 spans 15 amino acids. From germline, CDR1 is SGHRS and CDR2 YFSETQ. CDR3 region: CASSLGQMDGNTIYF. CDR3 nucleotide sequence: TGCGCCAGCAGCTTGGGACAGATGGATGGAAACACCATATATTTT.

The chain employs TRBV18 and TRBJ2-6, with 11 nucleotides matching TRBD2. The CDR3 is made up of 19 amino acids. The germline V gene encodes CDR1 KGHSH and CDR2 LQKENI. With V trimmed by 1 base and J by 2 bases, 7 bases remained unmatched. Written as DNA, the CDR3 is TGTGCCAGCTCACCACTCGGACTAGCGGGTCCCGCTGGGGCCAACGTCCTGACTTTC. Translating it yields CASSPLGLAGPAGANVLTF.

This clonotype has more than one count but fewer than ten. Here the CDR3 DNA reads TGTGCCAGCAGTGAGCTCTTGGGGGCTAGCAATCAGCCCCAGCATTTT. Translation: CASSELLGASNQPQHF. This chain uses TRBV6-1 with TRBJ1-5, with D possibly TRBD1 on 6 matching bases. This CDR3 spans 16 amino acids. The V end was cut by 3 bases, the J end by 0 bases, with 12 bases between. Germline lookup yields CDR1 MNHNS and CDR2 SASEGT.

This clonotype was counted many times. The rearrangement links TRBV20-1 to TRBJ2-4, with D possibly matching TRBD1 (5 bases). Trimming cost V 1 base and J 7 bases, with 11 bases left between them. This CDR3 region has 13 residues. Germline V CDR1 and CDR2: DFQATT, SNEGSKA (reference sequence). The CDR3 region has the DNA TGCAGTGCTAGAGTTGGGCAGGGTAACATTCAGTACTTC. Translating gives CSARVGQGNIQYF.

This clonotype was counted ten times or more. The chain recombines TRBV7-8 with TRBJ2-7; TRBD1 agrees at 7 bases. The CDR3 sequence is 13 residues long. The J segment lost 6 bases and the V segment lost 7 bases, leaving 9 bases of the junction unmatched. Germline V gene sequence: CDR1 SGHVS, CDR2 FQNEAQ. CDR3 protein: CASTLTGAGEQYF. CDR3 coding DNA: TGTGCCAGCACCCTAACAGGGGCGGGCGAGCAGTACTTC.

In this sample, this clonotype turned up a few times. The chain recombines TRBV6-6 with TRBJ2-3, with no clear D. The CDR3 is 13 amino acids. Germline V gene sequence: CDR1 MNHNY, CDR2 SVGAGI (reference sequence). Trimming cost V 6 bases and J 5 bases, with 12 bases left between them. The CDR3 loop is CASSSRAEDTQYF. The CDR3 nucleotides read TGTGCCAGCAGCTCACGGGCCGAAGATACGCAGTATTTT.

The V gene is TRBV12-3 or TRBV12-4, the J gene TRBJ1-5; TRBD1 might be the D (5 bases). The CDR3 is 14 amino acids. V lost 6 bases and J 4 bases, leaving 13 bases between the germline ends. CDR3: CASSRGGSNQPQHF. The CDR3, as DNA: TGTGCCAGCAGCCGGGGGGGGTCAAATCAGCCCCAGCATTTT.

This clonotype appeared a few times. The CDR3 loop is CASSFGPGPYEQYF. CDR3 coding DNA: TGTGCCAGCAGTTTTGGGCCTGGTCCTTACGAGCAGTACTTC. The gene calls are TRBV27 and TRBJ2-7; D not resolved. Germline V gives CDR1 MNHEY, CDR2 SMNVEV (reference sequence). Between the trimmed V and J ends, which lost 3 bases and 4 bases, there was a span of 13 bases. The CDR3 length is 14 residues.

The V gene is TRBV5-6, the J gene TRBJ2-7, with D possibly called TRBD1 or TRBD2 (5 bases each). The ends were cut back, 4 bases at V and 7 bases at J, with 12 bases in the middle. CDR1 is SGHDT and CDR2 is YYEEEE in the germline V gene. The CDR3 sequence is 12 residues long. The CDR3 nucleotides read TGTGCCAGCAGCCGGGGCAGGAATGAGCAGTACTTC. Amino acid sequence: CASSRGRNEQYF.

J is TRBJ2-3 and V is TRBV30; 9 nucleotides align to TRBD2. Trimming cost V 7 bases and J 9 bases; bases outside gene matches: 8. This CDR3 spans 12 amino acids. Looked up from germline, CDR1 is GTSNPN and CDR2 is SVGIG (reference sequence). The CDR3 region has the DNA TGTGCCTACATAGCGGGAGAGGGGACGCAGTATTTT. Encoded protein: CAYIAGEGTQYF.

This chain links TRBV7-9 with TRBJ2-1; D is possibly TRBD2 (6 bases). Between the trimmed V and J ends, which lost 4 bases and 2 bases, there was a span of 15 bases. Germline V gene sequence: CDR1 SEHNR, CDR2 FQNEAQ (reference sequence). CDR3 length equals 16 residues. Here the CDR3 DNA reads TGTGCCAGCAGCTCCACTTTAGCGGAGCCCTACAATGAGCAGTTCTTC. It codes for CASSSTLAEPYNEQFF.

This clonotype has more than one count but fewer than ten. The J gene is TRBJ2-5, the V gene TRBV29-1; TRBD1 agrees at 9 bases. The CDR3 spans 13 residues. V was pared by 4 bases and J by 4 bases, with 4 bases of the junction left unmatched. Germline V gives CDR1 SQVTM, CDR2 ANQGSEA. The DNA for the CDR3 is TGCAGCGTTGGGACAGGGGCTGTAGAGACCCAGTACTTC. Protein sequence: CSVGTGAVETQYF. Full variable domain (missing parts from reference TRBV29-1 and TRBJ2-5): SAVISQKPSRDICQRGTSLTIQCQVDSQVTMMFWYRQQPGQSLTLIATANQGSEATYESGFVIDKFPISRPNLTFSTLTVSNMSPEDSSIYLCSVGTGAVETQYFGPGTRLLVL.

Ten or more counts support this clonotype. The CDR3 is CASSLGGNTIYF. In DNA form, the CDR3 reads TGTGCCAGCAGTTTAGGTGGAAACACCATATATTTT. The genes are TRBV12-3 or TRBV12-4 and TRBJ1-3; D call uncertain. The CDR3 contains 12 residues. V was pared by 1 base and J by 3 bases, with 1 base between.

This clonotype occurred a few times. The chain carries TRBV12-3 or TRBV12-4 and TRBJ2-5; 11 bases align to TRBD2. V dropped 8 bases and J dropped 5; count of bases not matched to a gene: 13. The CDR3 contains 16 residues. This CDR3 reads CASGTIAGGPTETQYF. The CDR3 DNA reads TGTGCCAGCGGAACGATAGCGGGAGGGCCGACGGAGACCCAGTACTTC.

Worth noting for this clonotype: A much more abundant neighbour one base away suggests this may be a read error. The CDR3: CASSSSGGSTDTEYF. DNA for the CDR3: TGTGCCAGCAGCTCTAGCGGGGGGAGCACAGATACGGAGTATTTT. V and J are TRBV7-2 and TRBJ2-3; 11 nucleotides agree with TRBD2. CDR1 and CDR2 from the germline V gene are SGHTA and FQGNSA. CDR3 length: 15 amino acids.

CDR3: CSAPGDRVAFF. The CDR3 nucleotides are TGCAGTGCCCCGGGGGACAGGGTAGCTTTCTTT. This chain links TRBV20-1 with TRBJ1-1, with 9 bases lining up with TRBD1. The V segment lost 6 bases and the J segment 10 bases; nucleotides outside the gene matches: 6. The germline V gene has CDR1 DFQATT and CDR2 SNEGSKA (reference sequence). This CDR3 is 11 amino acids long.

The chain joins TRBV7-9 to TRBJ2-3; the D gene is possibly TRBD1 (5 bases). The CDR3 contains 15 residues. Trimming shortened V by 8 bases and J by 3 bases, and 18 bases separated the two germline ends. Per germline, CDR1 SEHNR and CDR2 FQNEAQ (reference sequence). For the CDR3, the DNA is TGTGCCAGCGGGCCAAGAGATCACAGGACAGATACGCAGTATTTT. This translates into CASGPRDHRTDTQYF.

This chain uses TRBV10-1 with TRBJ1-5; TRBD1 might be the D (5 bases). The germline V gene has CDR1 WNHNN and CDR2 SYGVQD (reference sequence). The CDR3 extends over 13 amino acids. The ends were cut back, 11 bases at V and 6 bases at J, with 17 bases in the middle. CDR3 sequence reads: CAGGAGYGQPQHF. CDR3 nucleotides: TGCGCCGGCGGCGCAGGGTATGGTCAGCCCCAGCATTTT.